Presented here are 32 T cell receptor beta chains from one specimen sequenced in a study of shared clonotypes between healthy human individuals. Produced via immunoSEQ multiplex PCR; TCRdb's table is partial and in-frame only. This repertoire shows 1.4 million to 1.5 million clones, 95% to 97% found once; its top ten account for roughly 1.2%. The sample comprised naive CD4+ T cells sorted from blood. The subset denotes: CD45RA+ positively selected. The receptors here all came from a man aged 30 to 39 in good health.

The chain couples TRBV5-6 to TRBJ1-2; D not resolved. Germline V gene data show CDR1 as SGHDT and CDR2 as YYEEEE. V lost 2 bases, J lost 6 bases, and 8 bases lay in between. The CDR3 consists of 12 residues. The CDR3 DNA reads TGTGCCAGCAGCTTCTCGGGCGATGGCTACACCTTC. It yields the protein CASSFSGDGYTF.

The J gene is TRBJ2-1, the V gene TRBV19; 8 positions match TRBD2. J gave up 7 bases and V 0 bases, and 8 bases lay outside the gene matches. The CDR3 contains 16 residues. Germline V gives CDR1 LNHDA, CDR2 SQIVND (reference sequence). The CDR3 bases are TGTGCCAGTAGTATAGATCCGGGACTAGGGTCAAATGAGCAGTTCTTC. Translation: CASSIDPGLGSNEQFF.

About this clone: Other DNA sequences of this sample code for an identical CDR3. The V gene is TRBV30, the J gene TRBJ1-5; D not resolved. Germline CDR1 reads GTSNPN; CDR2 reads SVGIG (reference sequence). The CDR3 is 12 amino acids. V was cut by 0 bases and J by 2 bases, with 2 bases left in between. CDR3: CAWSVGNQPQHF. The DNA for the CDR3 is TGTGCCTGGAGTGTAGGCAATCAGCCCCAGCATTTT.

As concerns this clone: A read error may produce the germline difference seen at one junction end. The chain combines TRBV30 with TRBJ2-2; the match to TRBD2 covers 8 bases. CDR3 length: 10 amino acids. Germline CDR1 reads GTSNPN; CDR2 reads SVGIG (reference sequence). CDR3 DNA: TGTGCCTGTCTGACCGGGACTAGGGTTTTT. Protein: CACLTGTRVF.

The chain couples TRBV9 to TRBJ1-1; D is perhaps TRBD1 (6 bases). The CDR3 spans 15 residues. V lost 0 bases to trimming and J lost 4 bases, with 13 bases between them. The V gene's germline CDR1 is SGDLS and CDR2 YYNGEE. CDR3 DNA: TGTGCCAGCAGCGTAGGGCAGGGGTGGAGCACTGAAGCTTTCTTT. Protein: CASSVGQGWSTEAFF.

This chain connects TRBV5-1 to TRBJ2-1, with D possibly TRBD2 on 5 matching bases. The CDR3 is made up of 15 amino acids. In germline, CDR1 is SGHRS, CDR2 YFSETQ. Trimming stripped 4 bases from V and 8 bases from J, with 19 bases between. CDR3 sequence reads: CASSITRPPADEQFF. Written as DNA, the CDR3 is TGCGCCAGCAGCATAACTAGACCCCCTGCGGATGAGCAGTTCTTC.

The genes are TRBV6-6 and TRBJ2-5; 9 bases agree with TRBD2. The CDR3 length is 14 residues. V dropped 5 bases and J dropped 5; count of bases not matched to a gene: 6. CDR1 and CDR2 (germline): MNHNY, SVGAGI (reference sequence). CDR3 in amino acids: CASSEVAGDETQYF. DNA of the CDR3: TGTGCCAGCAGTGAGGTAGCGGGAGACGAGACCCAGTACTTC.

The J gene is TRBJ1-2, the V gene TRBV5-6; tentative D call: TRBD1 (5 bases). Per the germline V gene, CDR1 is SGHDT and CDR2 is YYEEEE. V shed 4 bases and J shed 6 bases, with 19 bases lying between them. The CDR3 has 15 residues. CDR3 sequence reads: CASSRPDTLVDGYTF. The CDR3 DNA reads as TGTGCCAGCAGCCGGCCGGACACACTCGTTGATGGCTACACCTTC.

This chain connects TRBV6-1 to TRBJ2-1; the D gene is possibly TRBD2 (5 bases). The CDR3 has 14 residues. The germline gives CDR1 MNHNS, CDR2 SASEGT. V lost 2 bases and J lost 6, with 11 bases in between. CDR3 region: CASSEMPSINEQFF. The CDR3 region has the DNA TGTGCCAGCAGTGAAATGCCTAGCATCAATGAGCAGTTCTTC.

Written as DNA, the CDR3 is TGTGCCAGCAGCGTAATCAGTAACACCGGGGAGCTGTTTTTT. Translated, it gives CASSVISNTGELFF. V usage is TRBV9 and J usage is TRBJ2-2; D remains unclear. V was trimmed by 1 base and J by 2 bases, leaving 6 bases between them. The CDR3 loop spans 14 amino acids. Per germline, CDR1 SGDLS and CDR2 YYNGEE.

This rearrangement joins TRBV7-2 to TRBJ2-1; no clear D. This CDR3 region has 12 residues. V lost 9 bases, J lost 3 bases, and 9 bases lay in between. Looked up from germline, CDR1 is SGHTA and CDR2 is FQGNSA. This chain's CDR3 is CASKANYNEQFF. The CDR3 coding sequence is TGTGCCAGTAAGGCTAACTACAATGAGCAGTTCTTC. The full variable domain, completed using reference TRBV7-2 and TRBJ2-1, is GAGVSQSPSNKVTEKGKDVELRCDPISGHTALYWYRQSLGQGLEFLIYFQGNSAPDKSGLPSDRFSAERTGGSVSTLTIQRTQQEDSAVYLCASKANYNEQFFGPGTRLTVL.

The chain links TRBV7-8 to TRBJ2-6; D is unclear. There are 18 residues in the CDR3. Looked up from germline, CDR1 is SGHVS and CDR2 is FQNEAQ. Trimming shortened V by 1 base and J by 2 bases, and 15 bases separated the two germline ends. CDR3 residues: CASSLGPVLHPGANVLTF. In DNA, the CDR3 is TGTGCCAGCAGCTTAGGACCAGTACTCCACCCTGGGGCCAACGTCCTGACTTTC. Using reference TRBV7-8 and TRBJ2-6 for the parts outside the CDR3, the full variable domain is GAGVSQSPRYKVAKRGQDVALRCDPISGHVSLFWYQQALGQGPEFLTYFQNEAQLDKSGLPSDRFFAERPEGSVSTLKIQRTQQEDSAVYLCASSLGPVLHPGANVLTFGAGSRLTVL.

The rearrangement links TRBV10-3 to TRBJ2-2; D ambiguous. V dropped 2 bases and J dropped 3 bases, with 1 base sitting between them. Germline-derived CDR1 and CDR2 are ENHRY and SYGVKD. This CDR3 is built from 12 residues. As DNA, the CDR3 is TGTGCCATCAGTGAGCACACCGGGGAGCTGTTTTTT. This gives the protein CAISEHTGELFF.

Here the CDR3 reads CASSEPGRVTGELFF. The CDR3, as DNA: TGTGCCAGCAGTGAACCTGGACGGGTGACCGGGGAGCTGTTTTTT. This chain links TRBV2 with TRBJ2-2, with D unclear. Germline V gives CDR1 SNHLY, CDR2 FYNNEI. Trimming took off 2 bases at V and 5 bases at J, with 12 bases between the two ends. The CDR3 contains 15 residues.

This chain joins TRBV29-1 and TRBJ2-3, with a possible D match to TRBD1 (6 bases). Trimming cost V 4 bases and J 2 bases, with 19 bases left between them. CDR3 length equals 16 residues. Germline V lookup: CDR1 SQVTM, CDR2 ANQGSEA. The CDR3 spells CSVAGRAGAVTDTQYF. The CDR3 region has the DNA TGCAGCGTTGCGGGACGGGCAGGGGCGGTCACAGATACGCAGTATTTT.

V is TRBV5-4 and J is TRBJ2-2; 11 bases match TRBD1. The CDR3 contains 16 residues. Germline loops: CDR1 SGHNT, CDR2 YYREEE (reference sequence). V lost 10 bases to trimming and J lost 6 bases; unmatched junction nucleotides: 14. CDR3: CAGRDRGGVNAGELFF. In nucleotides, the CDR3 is TGTGCCGGACGGGACAGGGGGGGTGTAAACGCCGGGGAGCTGTTTTTT.

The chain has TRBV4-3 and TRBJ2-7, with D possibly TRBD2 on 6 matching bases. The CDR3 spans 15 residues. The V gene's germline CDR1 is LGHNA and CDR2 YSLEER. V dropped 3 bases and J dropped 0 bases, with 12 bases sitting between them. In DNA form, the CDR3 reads TGCGCCAGCAGCCAGCGGGTAGCGGACTCCTACGAGCAGTACTTC. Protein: CASSQRVADSYEQYF.

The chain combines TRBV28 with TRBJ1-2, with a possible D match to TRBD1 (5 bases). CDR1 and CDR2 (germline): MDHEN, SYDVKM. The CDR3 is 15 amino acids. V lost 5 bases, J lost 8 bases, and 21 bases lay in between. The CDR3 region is CASSSPRDPKRGYTF. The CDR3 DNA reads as TGTGCCAGCAGTAGCCCCCGGGACCCGAAGAGAGGCTACACCTTC.

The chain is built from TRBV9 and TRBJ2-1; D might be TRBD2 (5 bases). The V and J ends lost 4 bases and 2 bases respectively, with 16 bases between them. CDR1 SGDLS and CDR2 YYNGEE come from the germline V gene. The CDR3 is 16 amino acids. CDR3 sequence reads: CASSSSPHPTYNEQFF. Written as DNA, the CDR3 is TGTGCCAGCAGCTCTAGCCCCCATCCGACCTACAATGAGCAGTTCTTC.

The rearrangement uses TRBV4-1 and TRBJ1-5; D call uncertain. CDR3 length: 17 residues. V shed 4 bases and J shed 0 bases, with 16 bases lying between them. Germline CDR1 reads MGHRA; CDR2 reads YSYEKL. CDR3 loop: CASSLSGSGNSNQPQHF. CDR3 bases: TGCGCCAGCAGCCTCTCGGGTTCGGGAAATAGCAATCAGCCCCAGCATTTT.

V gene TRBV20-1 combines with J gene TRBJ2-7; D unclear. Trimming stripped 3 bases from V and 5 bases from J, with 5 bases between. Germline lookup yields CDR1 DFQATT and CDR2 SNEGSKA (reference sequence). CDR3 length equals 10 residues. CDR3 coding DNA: TGCAGTGCTAGTCCCCACGAGCAGTACTTC. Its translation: CSASPHEQYF.

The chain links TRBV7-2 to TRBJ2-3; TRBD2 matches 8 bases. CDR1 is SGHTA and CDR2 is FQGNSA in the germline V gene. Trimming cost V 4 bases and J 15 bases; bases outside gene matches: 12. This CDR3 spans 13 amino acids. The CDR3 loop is CASSSWTSPRPYF. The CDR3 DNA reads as TGTGCCAGCAGCTCCTGGACTAGCCCCCGGCCCTATTTT. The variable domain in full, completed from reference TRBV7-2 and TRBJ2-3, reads GAGVSQSPSNKVTEKGKDVELRCDPISGHTALYWYRQSLGQGLEFLIYFQGNSAPDKSGLPSDRFSAERTGGSVSTLTIQRTQQEDSAVYLCASSSWTSPRPYFGPGTRLTVL.

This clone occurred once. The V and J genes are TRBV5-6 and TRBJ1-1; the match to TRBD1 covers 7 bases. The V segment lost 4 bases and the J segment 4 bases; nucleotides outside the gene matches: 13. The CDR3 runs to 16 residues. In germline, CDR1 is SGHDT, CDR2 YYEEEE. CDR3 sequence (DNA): TGTGCCAGCAGCATCACAGGGGCTGGCATTGGCACTGAAGCTTTCTTT. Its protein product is CASSITGAGIGTEAFF.

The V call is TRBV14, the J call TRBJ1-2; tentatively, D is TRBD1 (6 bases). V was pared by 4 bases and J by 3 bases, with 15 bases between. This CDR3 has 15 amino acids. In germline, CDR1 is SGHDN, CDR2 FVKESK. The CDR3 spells CASSPSDRLYYGYTF. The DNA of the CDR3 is TGTGCCAGCAGCCCCTCCGACAGGCTCTACTATGGCTACACCTTC.

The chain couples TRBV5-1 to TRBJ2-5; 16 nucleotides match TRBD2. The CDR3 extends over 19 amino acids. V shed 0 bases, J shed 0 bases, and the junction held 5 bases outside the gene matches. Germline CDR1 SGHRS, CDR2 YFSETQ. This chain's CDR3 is CASSLEEGLAGGDQETQYF. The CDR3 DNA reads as TGCGCCAGCAGCTTGGAAGAGGGACTAGCGGGAGGGGACCAAGAGACCCAGTACTTC.

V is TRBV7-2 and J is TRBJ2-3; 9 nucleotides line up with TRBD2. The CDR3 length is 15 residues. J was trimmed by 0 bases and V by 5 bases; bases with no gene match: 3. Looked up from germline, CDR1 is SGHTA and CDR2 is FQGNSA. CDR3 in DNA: TGTGCCAGCAGCCCTAGCGGGGCCAGCACAGATACGCAGTATTTT. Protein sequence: CASSPSGASTDTQYF. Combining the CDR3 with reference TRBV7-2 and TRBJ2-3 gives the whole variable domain GAGVSQSPSNKVTEKGKDVELRCDPISGHTALYWYRQSLGQGLEFLIYFQGNSAPDKSGLPSDRFSAERTGGSVSTLTIQRTQQEDSAVYLCASSPSGASTDTQYFGPGTRLTVL.

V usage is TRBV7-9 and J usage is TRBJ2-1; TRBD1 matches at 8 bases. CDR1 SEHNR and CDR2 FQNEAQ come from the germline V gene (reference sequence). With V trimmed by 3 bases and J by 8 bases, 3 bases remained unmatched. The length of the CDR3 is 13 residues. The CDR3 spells CASSFQGADEQFF. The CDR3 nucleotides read TGTGCCAGCAGCTTCCAGGGGGCCGATGAGCAGTTCTTC.

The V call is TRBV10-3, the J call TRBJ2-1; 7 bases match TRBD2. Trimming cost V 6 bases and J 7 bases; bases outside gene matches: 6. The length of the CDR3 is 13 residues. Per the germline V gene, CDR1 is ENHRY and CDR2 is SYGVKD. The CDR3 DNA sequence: TGTGCCATCAGCACCGGGAGGAATAATGAGCAGTTCTTC. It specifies CAISTGRNNEQFF.

The CDR3 DNA follows: TGTGCCAGCTCCGCAACGGGGGGAGCCTACGAGCAGTACTTC. The encoded protein is CASSATGGAYEQYF. The chain has TRBV5-4 and TRBJ2-7, with 7 bases that match TRBD2. Germline assignment: CDR1 SGHNT and CDR2 YYREEE (reference sequence). This CDR3 has 14 residues. Trimming took 7 bases from V and 2 from J; bases not matched to a gene: 9.

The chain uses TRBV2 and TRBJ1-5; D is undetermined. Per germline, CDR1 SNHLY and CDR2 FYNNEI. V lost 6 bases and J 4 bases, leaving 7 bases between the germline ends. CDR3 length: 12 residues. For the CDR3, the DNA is TGTGCCAGCAGCCTACAGAATCAGCCCCAGCATTTT. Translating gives CASSLQNQPQHF.

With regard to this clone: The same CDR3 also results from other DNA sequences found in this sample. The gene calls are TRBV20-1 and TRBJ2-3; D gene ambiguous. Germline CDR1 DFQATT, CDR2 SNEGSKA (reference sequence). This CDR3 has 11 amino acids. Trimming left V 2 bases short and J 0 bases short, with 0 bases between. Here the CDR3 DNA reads TGCAGTGCTAGAAGCACAGATACGCAGTATTTT. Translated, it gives CSARSTDTQYF.

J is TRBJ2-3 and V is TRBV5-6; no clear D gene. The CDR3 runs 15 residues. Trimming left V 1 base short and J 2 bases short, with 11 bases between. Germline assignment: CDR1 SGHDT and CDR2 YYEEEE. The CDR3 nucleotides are TGTGCCAGCAGCTTGATTGTTGGATTCACAGATACGCAGTATTTT. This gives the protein CASSLIVGFTDTQYF.